These 21 T cell receptor beta chains share one sample of origin, sequenced in a study of blood T cell repertoires in COVID-19. Clones were sequenced by immunoSEQ multiplex PCR, and TCRdb holds only the in-frame ones, with some missing. Among under 200,000 clones, 65% to 85% were seen once, and the ten largest hold around 3.4%. Sequences were obtained from peripheral blood. These receptor sequences come from a woman aged 80 or older with acute or convalescent COVID-19.

This clone was detected a few times. The rearrangement joins TRBV6-5 to TRBJ1-5; D perhaps matches TRBD1 (5 bases). The V gene lost 5 bases and the J gene lost 0 bases, with 11 bases spanning the gap. The germline gives CDR1 MNHEY, CDR2 SVGAGI. There are 15 residues in the CDR3. For the CDR3, the DNA is TGTGCCAGCAGTCCCCAGGGAAATAGCAATCAGCCCCAGCATTTT. It encodes CASSPQGNSNQPQHF.

The CDR3 DNA sequence: TGTGCCATCAGTGAGGGGGCCGGAGGGGAGCAGTACTTC. Translated, it gives CAISEGAGGEQYF. V and J are TRBV10-3 and TRBJ2-7, with D perhaps matching TRBD2 (6 bases). V lost 2 bases, J lost 7 bases, and 12 bases lay in between. Germline loops: CDR1 ENHRY, CDR2 SYGVKD. CDR3 length equals 13 residues.

The J gene is TRBJ2-7, the V gene TRBV18, with TRBD1 matching 7 bases. Germline V gives CDR1 KGHSH, CDR2 LQKENI. The CDR3 sequence is 14 residues long. V shed 3 bases, J shed 4 bases, and the junction held 6 bases outside the gene matches. CDR3 region: CASSPTGPLYEQYF. The CDR3 nucleotides read TGTGCCAGCTCACCGACAGGGCCCCTTTACGAGCAGTACTTC.

This rearrangement joins TRBV19 to TRBJ1-2; no firm D call. Germline loops: CDR1 LNHDA, CDR2 SQIVND (reference sequence). The ends were cut back, 7 bases at V and 4 bases at J, with 16 bases in the middle. CDR3 length: 14 amino acids. The CDR3 region is CASTPGRGAYGYTF. CDR3 bases: TGTGCCAGTACCCCCGGAAGAGGTGCCTATGGCTACACCTTC.

The chain combines TRBV9 with TRBJ1-5; D possibly corresponds to TRBD1 (5 bases). The germline V and J ends were trimmed by 2 bases and 0 bases, with 6 bases remaining between them. The CDR3 runs to 14 residues. Germline V CDR1 and CDR2: SGDLS, YYNGEE. In nucleotides, the CDR3 is TGTGCCAGCAGCGTTGACAGTAGCAATCAGCCCCAGCATTTT. Its protein is CASSVDSSNQPQHF.

This clone has a handful of counts. The V and J genes are TRBV2 and TRBJ1-4; D may be TRBD1 (6 bases). The V gene's germline CDR1 is SNHLY and CDR2 FYNNEI. CDR3 length: 14 amino acids. Trimming stripped 7 bases from V and 5 bases from J, with 14 bases between. The CDR3 is CASKDDRNNEKLFF. The CDR3 DNA sequence: TGTGCCAGCAAGGACGACAGGAACAATGAAAAACTGTTTTTT. Full variable domain (outside the CDR3, taken from reference TRBV2 and TRBJ1-4): EPEVTQTPSHQVTQMGQEVILRCVPISNHLYFYWYRQILGQKVEFLVSFYNNEISEKSEIFDDQFSVERPDGSNFTLKIRSTKLEDSAMYFCASKDDRNNEKLFFGSGTQLSVL.

This rearrangement joins TRBV6-5 to TRBJ2-3, with TRBD1 matching 10 bases. The CDR3 length is 16 residues. From germline, CDR1 is MNHEY and CDR2 SVGAGI. V shed 0 bases, J shed 1 base, and the junction held 1 base outside the gene matches. CDR3 in amino acids: CASSYSGTGGTDTQYF. The CDR3 DNA is TGTGCCAGCAGTTACTCCGGGACAGGGGGCACAGATACGCAGTATTTT.

The chain employs TRBV7-2 and TRBJ1-2; TRBD1 agrees at 9 bases. Trimming took 5 bases from V and 5 from J; bases not matched to a gene: 15. The CDR3 contains 17 residues. CDR1 is SGHTA and CDR2 is FQGNSA in the germline V gene. CDR3 coding DNA: TGTGCCAGCAGCGGAGGAGCGCCGGGACAGGGAACATATGGCTACACCTTC. Amino acids: CASSGGAPGQGTYGYTF.

The J gene is TRBJ1-1, the V gene TRBV14; D unresolved. Per the germline V gene, CDR1 is SGHDN and CDR2 is FVKESK. The V and J ends lost 4 bases and 1 base respectively, with 7 bases between them. This CDR3 is built from 13 residues. DNA for the CDR3: TGTGCCAGCAGCCCGAGACAGAACACTGAAGCTTTCTTT. Translated, it gives CASSPRQNTEAFF.

The chain employs TRBV5-1 and TRBJ1-1; 11 bases map to TRBD1. CDR1 is SGHRS and CDR2 is YFSETQ in the germline V gene. The CDR3 extends over 15 amino acids. V lost 2 bases and J lost 4; bases outside the gene matches: 4. CDR3 DNA sequence: TGCGCCAGCAGCTTACCGGGACAGGGGGGCACTGAAGCTTTCTTT. Protein product: CASSLPGQGGTEAFF.

The V call is TRBV7-2, the J call TRBJ1-2; possible D gene TRBD1, 6 bases. The CDR3 is 14 amino acids. V was shortened by 6 bases and J by 3 bases, with 14 bases between the two germline ends. Germline-derived CDR1 and CDR2 are SGHTA and FQGNSA. The CDR3 region has the DNA TGTGCCAGCAGGGACCCAGGGGCGGACTATGGCTACACCTTC. Translating it yields CASRDPGADYGYTF. Full variable domain (missing parts from reference TRBV7-2 and TRBJ1-2): GAGVSQSPSNKVTEKGKDVELRCDPISGHTALYWYRQSLGQGLEFLIYFQGNSAPDKSGLPSDRFSAERTGGSVSTLTIQRTQQEDSAVYLCASRDPGADYGYTFGSGTRLTVV.

The rearrangement joins TRBV19 to TRBJ2-1; TRBD1 aligns across 8 bases. The CDR3 has 13 amino acids. Trimming took 5 bases from V and 7 from J; bases not matched to a gene: 4. Germline V gene lookup returns CDR1 LNHDA and CDR2 SQIVND (reference sequence). CDR3 DNA: TGTGCCAGTAGTGGACAGGGTTGGAATGAGCAGTTCTTC. Translated: CASSGQGWNEQFF.

The chain employs TRBV27 and TRBJ2-5; 15 bases are shared with TRBD2. The CDR3 loop spans 17 amino acids. The germline V gene encodes CDR1 MNHEY and CDR2 SMNVEV (reference sequence). Losses at the gene ends were 5 bases for V and 3 bases for J; bases not matched to a gene: 7. This chain's CDR3 is CASSPGWTSGGEETQYF. The CDR3 DNA sequence: TGTGCCAGCAGTCCCGGATGGACTAGCGGGGGGGAAGAGACCCAGTACTTC.

The rearrangement links TRBV5-1 to TRBJ2-5; maybe TRBD2 (6 bases). Trimming cost V 3 bases and J 4 bases, with 13 bases left between them. This CDR3 has 14 amino acids. Germline CDR1 reads SGHRS; CDR2 reads YFSETQ. This chain's CDR3 is CASSSGLLTETQYF. The CDR3 DNA sequence: TGCGCCAGCAGCTCCGGACTATTAACAGAGACCCAGTACTTC. The complete variable domain, with remaining parts taken from reference TRBV5-1 and TRBJ2-5, reads KAGVTQTPRYLIKTRGQQVTLSCSPISGHRSVSWYQQTPGQGLQFLFEYFSETQRNKGNFPGRFSGRQFSNSRSEMNVSTLELGDSALYLCASSSGLLTETQYFGPGTRLLVL.

The chain uses TRBV18 and TRBJ1-1, with D maybe TRBD1 (5 bases). Per germline, CDR1 KGHSH and CDR2 LQKENI. This CDR3 is built from 13 residues. V gave up 2 bases and J gave up 7 bases, with 11 bases separating them. CDR3 amino acids: CASSPMGLHEAFF. The CDR3 region has the DNA TGTGCCAGCTCACCAATGGGGCTGCATGAAGCTTTCTTT.

The V gene is TRBV4-3, the J gene TRBJ1-6, with no clear D. Trimming left V 2 bases short and J 4 bases short, with 12 bases between. The germline V gene has CDR1 LGHNA and CDR2 YSLEER. This CDR3 has 16 residues. The CDR3 DNA reads as TGCGCCAGCAGCCAAAGGGTGGAGGGTTATAATTCACCCCTCCACTTT. Translated, it gives CASSQRVEGYNSPLHF.

The V and J genes are TRBV3-1 (or the pseudogene TRBV3-2) and TRBJ2-7; no reliable D call. The length of the CDR3 is 13 residues. Trimming left V 2 bases short and J 5 bases short, with 10 bases between. Per the germline V gene, CDR1 is LGHDT and CDR2 is YNNKEL (reference sequence). The CDR3 here is CASSQQEIDEQYF. The CDR3 region has the DNA TGTGCCAGCAGCCAACAGGAAATCGACGAGCAGTACTTC.

The V and J genes are TRBV2 and TRBJ2-3; D not resolved. Trimming cost V 6 bases and J 3 bases, with 10 bases left between them. This CDR3 has 13 residues. The germline V gene encodes CDR1 SNHLY and CDR2 FYNNEI. CDR3: CASSEPQTDTQYF. In nucleotides, the CDR3 is TGTGCCAGCAGCGAACCCCAGACAGATACGCAGTATTTT.

CDR3 region: CASSLVGLSEQFF. The CDR3 region has the DNA TGTGCCAGCAGCTTAGTGGGACTCTCGGAGCAGTTCTTC. The V and J genes are TRBV11-2 and TRBJ2-1; weak D call: TRBD2 (6 bases). From germline, CDR1 is SGHAT and CDR2 FQNNGV. CDR3 length: 13 residues. The V end was cut by 1 base, the J end by 10 bases, with 11 bases between.

This clone appeared a single time. The chain joins TRBV18 to TRBJ1-3; D remains ambiguous. Trimming took 0 bases from V and 8 from J, leaving 11 bases between them. CDR1 KGHSH and CDR2 LQKENI come from the germline V gene. The CDR3 extends over 14 amino acids. DNA of the CDR3: TGTGCCAGCTCACCACCGGAAGGAGGATACACCATATATTTT. As protein: CASSPPEGGYTIYF.

The chain employs TRBV6-5 and TRBJ1-4; the match to TRBD1 covers 7 bases. V shed 8 bases and J 0 bases; nucleotides not matched to a gene: 6. Germline V gene lookup returns CDR1 MNHEY and CDR2 SVGAGI. The CDR3 has 15 amino acids. CDR3 nucleotides: TGTGCCAGCGCCATCCAGGGGGCAACTAATGAAAAACTGTTTTTT. It specifies CASAIQGATNEKLFF.